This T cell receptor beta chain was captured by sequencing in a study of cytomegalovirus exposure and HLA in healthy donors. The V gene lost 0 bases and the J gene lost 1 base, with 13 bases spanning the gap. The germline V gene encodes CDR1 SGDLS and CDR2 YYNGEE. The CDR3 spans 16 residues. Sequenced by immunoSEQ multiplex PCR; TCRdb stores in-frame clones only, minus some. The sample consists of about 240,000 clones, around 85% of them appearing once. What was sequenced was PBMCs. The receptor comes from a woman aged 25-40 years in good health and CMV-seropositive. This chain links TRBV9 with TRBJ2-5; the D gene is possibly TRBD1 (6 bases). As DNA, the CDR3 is TGTGCCAGCAGCGTAGGGTCCCGGGACACCCAAGAGACCCAGTACTTC. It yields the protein CASSVGSRDTQETQYF.